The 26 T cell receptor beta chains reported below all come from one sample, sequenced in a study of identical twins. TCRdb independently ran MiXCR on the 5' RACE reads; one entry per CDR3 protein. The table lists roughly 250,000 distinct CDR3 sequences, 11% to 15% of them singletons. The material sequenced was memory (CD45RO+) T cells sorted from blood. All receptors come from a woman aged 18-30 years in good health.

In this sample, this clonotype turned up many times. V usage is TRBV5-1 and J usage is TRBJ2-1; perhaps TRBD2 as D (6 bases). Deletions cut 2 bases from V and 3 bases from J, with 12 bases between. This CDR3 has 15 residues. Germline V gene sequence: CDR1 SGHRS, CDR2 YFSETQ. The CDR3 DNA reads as TGCGCCAGCAGCTTAGGCGGGACTGGCTACAATGAGCAGTTCTTC. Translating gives CASSLGGTGYNEQFF.

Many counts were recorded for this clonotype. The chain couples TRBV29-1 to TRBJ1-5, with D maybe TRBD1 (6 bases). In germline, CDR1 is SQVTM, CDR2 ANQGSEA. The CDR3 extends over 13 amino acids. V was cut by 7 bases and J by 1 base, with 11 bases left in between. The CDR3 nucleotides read TGCAGCGCCCAGAGGGGGAGCAATCAGCCCCAGCATTTT. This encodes CSAQRGSNQPQHF.

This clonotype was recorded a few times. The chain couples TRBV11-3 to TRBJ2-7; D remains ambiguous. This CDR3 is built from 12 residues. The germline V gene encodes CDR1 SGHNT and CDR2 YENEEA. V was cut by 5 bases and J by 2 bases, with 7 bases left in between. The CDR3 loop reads CASSRRAYEQYF. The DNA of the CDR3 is TGTGCCAGCAGCCGTCGCGCCTACGAGCAGTACTTC.

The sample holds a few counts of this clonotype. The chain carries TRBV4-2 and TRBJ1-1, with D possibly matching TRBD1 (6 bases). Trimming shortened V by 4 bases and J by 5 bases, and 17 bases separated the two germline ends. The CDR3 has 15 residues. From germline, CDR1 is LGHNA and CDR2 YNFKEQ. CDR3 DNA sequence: TGTGCCAGCAGCCGAGGACAGCCGACGGGTACTGAAGCTTTCTTT. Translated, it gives CASSRGQPTGTEAFF.

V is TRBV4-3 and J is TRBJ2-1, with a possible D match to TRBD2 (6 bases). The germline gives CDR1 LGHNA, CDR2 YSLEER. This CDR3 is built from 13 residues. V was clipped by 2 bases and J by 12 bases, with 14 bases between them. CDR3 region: CASSQSRRGWQFF. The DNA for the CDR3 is TGCGCCAGCAGCCAATCTCGGCGGGGATGGCAGTTCTTC.

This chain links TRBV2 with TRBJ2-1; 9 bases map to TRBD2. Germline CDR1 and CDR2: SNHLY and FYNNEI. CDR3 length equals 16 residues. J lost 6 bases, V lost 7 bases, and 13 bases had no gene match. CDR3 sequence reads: CASTISLAGTSNEQFF. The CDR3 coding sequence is TGTGCCAGCACCATCTCCCTAGCGGGGACTTCCAATGAGCAGTTCTTC. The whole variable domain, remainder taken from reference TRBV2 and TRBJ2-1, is EPEVTQTPSHQVTQMGQEVILRCVPISNHLYFYWYRQILGQKVEFLVSFYNNEISEKSEIFDDQFSVERPDGSNFTLKIRSTKLEDSAMYFCASTISLAGTSNEQFFGPGTRLTVL.

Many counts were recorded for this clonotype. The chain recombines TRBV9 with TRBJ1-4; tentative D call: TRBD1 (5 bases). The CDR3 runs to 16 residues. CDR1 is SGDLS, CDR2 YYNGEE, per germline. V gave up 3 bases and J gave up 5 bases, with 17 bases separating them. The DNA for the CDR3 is TGTGCCAGCAGCGAACGGGGGACCCCGGGCAATGAAAAACTGTTTTTT. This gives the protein CASSERGTPGNEKLFF.

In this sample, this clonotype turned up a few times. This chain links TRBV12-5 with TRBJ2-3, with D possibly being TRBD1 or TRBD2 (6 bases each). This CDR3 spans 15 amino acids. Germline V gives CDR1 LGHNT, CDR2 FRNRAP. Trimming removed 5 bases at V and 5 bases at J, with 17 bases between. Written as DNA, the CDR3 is TGTGCTAGTGGTCAAGGGGGGATACAGGGAGATACGCAGTATTTT. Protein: CASGQGGIQGDTQYF.

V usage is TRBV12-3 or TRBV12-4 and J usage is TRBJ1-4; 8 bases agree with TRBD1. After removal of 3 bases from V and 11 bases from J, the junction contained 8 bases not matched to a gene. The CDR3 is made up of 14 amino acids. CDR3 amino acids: CASSFGGQGRKLFF. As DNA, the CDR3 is TGTGCCAGCAGTTTTGGAGGACAGGGTAGGAAACTGTTTTTT.

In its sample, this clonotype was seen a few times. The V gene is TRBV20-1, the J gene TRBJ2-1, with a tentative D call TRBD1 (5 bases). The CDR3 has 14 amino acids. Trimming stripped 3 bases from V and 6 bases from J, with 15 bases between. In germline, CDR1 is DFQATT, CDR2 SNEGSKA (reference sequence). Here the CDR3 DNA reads TGCAGTGCTAGCAGCGCAGTGGGGCTCAATGAGCAGTTCTTC. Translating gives CSASSAVGLNEQFF.

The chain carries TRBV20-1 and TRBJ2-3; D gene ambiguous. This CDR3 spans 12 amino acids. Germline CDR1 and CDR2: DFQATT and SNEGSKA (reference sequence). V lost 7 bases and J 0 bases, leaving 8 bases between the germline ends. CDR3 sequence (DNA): TGCAGTGATTCCCCAAGCACAGATACGCAGTATTTT. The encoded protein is CSDSPSTDTQYF.

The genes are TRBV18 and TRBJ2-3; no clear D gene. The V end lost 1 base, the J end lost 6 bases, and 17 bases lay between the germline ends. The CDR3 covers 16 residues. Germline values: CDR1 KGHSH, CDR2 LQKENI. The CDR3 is CASSPQALPLWDTQYF. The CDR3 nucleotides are TGTGCCAGCTCACCACAAGCGCTCCCGCTATGGGATACGCAGTATTTT.

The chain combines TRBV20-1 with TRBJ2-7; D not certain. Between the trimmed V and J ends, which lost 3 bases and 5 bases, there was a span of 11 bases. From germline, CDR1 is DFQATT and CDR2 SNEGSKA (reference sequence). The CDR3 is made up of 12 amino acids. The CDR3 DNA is TGCAGTGCTAGGACCGCAGGTAACGAGCAGTACTTC. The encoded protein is CSARTAGNEQYF.

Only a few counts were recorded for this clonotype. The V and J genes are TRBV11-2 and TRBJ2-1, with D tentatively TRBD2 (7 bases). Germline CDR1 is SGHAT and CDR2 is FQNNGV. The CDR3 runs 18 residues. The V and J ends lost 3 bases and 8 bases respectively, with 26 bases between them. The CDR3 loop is CASSFKAFSEGGPYEQFF. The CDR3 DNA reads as TGTGCCAGCAGCTTCAAAGCCTTTTCCGAGGGGGGGCCTTATGAGCAGTTCTTC.

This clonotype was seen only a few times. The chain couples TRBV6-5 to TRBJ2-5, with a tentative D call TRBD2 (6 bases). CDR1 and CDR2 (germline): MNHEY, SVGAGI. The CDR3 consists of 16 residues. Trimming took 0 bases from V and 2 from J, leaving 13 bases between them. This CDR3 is CASSYSFSGRQETQYF. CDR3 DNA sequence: TGTGCCAGCAGTTACTCTTTTAGCGGAAGACAAGAGACCCAGTACTTC.

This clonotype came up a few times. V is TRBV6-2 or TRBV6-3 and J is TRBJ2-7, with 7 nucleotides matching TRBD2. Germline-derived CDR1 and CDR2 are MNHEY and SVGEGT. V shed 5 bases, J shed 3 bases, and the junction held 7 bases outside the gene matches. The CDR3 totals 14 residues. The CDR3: CASSQSGLDYEQYF. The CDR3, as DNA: TGTGCCAGCAGTCAATCCGGACTAGACTACGAGCAGTACTTC.

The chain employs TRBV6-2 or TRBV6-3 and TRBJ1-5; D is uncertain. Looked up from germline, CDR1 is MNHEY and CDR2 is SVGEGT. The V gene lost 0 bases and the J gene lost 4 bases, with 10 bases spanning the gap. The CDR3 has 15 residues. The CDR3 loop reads CASSYSNIPNQPQHF. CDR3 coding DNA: TGTGCCAGCAGTTACTCGAATATACCAAATCAGCCCCAGCATTTT.

The CDR3 sequence: CASAQVFSYNEQFF. CDR3 in DNA: TGTGCCAGCGCCCAGGTTTTCTCCTACAATGAGCAGTTCTTC. The J gene is TRBJ2-1, the V gene TRBV27; D ambiguous. V was shortened by 8 bases and J by 0 bases, with 11 bases between the two germline ends. The CDR3 loop spans 14 amino acids. Germline lookup yields CDR1 MNHEY and CDR2 SMNVEV (reference sequence).

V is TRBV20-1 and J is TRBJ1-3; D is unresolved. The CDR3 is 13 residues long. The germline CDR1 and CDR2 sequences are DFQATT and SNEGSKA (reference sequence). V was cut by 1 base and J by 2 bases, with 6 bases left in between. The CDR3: CSARGGAGNTIYF. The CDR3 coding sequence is TGCAGTGCTAGAGGTGGAGCTGGAAACACCATATATTTT.

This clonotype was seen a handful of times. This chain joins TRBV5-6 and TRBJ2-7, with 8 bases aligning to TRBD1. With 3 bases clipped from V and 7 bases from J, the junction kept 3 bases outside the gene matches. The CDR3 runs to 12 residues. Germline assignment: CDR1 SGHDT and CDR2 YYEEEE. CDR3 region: CASSSDRGEQYF. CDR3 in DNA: TGTGCCAGCAGCTCTGACAGGGGTGAGCAGTACTTC.

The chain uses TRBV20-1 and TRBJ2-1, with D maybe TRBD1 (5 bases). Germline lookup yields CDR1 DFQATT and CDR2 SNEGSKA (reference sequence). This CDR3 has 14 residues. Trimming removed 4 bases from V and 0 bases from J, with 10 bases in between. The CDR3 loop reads CSATQGGSYNEQFF. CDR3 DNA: TGCAGTGCTACCCAGGGCGGCTCCTACAATGAGCAGTTCTTC.

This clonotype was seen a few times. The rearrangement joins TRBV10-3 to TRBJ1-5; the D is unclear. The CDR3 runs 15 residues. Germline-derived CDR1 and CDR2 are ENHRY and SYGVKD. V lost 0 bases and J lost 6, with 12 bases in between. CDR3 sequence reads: CAISESHGSGQPQHF. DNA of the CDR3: TGTGCCATCAGTGAGTCGCACGGCTCAGGTCAGCCCCAGCATTTT.

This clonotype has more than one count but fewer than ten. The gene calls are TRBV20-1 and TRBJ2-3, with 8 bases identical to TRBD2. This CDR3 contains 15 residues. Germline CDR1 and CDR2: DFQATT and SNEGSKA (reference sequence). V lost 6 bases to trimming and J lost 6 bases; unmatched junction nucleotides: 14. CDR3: CSAGPLADLRDTQYF. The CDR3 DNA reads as TGCAGTGCGGGTCCACTAGCGGACCTAAGGGATACGCAGTATTTT.

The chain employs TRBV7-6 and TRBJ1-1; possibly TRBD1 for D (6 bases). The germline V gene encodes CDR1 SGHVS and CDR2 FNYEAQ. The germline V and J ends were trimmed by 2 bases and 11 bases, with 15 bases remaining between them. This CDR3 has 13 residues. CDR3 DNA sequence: TGTGCCAGCAGCTTAAACAGGGCCTCTGGGGCTTTCTTT. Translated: CASSLNRASGAFF.

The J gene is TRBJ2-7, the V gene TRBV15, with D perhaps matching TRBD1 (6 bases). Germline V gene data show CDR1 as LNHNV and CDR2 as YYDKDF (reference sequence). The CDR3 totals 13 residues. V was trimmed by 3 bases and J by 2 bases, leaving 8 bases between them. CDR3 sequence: CATSSTGTYEQYF. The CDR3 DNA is TGTGCCACCAGCAGCACAGGGACCTACGAGCAGTACTTC.

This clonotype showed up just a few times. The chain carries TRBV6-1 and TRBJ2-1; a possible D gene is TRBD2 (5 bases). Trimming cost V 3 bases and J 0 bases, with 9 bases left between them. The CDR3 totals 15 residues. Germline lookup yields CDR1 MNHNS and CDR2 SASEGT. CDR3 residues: CASSELGDSYNEQFF. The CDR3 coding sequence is TGTGCCAGCAGTGAGCTGGGAGACTCCTACAATGAGCAGTTCTTC.